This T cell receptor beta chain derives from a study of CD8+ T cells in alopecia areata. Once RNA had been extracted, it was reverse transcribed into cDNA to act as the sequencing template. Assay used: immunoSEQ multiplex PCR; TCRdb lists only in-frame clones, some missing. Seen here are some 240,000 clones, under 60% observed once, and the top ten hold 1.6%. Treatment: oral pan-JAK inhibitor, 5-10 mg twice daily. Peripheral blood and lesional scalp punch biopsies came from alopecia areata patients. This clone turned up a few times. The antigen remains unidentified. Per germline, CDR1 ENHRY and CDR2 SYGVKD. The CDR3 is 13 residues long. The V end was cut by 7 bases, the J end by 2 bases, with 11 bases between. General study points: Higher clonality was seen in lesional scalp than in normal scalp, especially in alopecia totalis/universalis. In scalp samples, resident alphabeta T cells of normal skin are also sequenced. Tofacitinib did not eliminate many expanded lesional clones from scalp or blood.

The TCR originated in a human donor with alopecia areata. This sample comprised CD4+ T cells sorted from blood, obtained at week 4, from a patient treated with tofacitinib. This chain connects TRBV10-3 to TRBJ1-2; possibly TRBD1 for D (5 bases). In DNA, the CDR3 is TGTGCCATCAATCCTGACAGAAACTATGGCTACACCTTC. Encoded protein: CAINPDRNYGYTF.